Listed here are 11 T cell receptor beta chains from one sample, sequenced in a study of cytomegalovirus exposure and HLA in healthy donors. It was with 60 Vbeta and 13 Jbeta primers that the PCR ran. TCRdb keeps only in-frame clones here, not all; method: immunoSEQ multiplex PCR. Of 150,000 to 200,000 clones in the sample, roughly 80% were seen once. What was sequenced was PBMCs. These receptors were collected from a female donor in good health and CMV-seronegative.

V gene TRBV6-5 combines with J gene TRBJ2-7; the D gene is possibly TRBD1 (6 bases). The germline V and J ends were trimmed by 5 bases and 7 bases, with 12 bases remaining between them. The CDR3 totals 12 residues. Germline CDR1 MNHEY, CDR2 SVGAGI. Written as DNA, the CDR3 is TGTGCCAGCAGTCGGACAGCTTTAGAGCAGTACTTC. Residues: CASSRTALEQYF.

V is TRBV28 and J is TRBJ2-3; 10 nucleotides line up with TRBD2. The length of the CDR3 is 21 residues. V was pared by 2 bases and J by 0 bases, with 17 bases of the junction left unmatched. Germline V gives CDR1 MDHEN, CDR2 SYDVKM. DNA for the CDR3: TGTGCCAGCAGTTTACTCTGGCTAGCGGGAGCAGGTAGCCTAAGCACAGATACGCAGTATTTT. This translates into CASSLLWLAGAGSLSTDTQYF.

The V gene is TRBV6-5, the J gene TRBJ2-3; D is uncertain. The CDR3 has 14 residues. Germline V gene data show CDR1 as MNHEY and CDR2 as SVGAGI. V was pared by 5 bases and J by 1 base, with 10 bases between. The CDR3 loop is CASSVKLGTDTQYF. As DNA, the CDR3 is TGTGCCAGCAGTGTCAAGCTGGGCACAGATACGCAGTATTTT.

The chain employs TRBV5-5 and TRBJ2-3; 8 nucleotides align to TRBD2. Unmatched junction bases numbered 7, after V lost 3 bases and J lost 1 base. CDR1 and CDR2 (germline): SGHKS, YYEKEE (reference sequence). The CDR3 loop spans 16 amino acids. DNA of the CDR3: TGTGCCAGCAGCTCCCTCGCGACTAGCGGCACAGATACGCAGTATTTT. It encodes CASSSLATSGTDTQYF.

The CDR3 region is CASSYYQGNEKLFF. In DNA form, the CDR3 reads TGTGCCAGCAGTTATTACCAGGGGAATGAAAAACTGTTTTTT. The rearrangement joins TRBV6-5 to TRBJ1-4, with D perhaps TRBD1 (6 bases). The length of the CDR3 is 14 residues. Between the trimmed V and J ends, which lost 3 bases and 5 bases, there was a span of 10 bases. The germline V gene encodes CDR1 MNHEY and CDR2 SVGAGI.

The chain joins TRBV7-9 to TRBJ2-4; 9 bases align to TRBD2. Germline V lookup: CDR1 SEHNR, CDR2 FQNEAQ (reference sequence). Trimming took 5 bases from V and 0 from J; bases not matched to a gene: 8. This CDR3 region has 17 residues. CDR3 bases: TGTGCCAGCAGCCCGACTAGCGGCGCTTTAGCCAAAAACATTCAGTACTTC. It is translated as CASSPTSGALAKNIQYF.

CDR3 DNA sequence: TGTGCCAGCAGCTTAGGATACAGGGTGAACACTGAAGCTTTCTTT. Translation gives CASSLGYRVNTEAFF. This chain connects TRBV11-2 to TRBJ1-1, with a weak D call TRBD1 (6 bases). This CDR3 region has 15 residues. Germline V lookup: CDR1 SGHAT, CDR2 FQNNGV. Trimming took 1 base from V and 0 from J, leaving 9 bases between them.

The rearrangement joins TRBV19 to TRBJ1-6, with 8 positions matching TRBD1. After removal of 3 bases from V and 10 bases from J, the junction contained 8 bases not matched to a gene. Germline CDR1 is LNHDA and CDR2 is SQIVND (reference sequence). CDR3 length: 15 residues. The CDR3 loop is CASSMFGQGGSPLHF. CDR3 bases: TGTGCCAGTAGTATGTTCGGACAGGGCGGATCACCCCTCCACTTT. Complete variable domain (other parts from reference TRBV19 and TRBJ1-6): DGGITQSPKYLFRKEGQNVTLSCEQNLNHDAMYWYRQDPGQGLRLIYYSQIVNDFQKGDIAEGYSVSREKKESFPLTVTSAQKNPTAFYLCASSMFGQGGSPLHFGNGTRLTVT.

CDR3 nucleotide sequence: TGTGCCAGCAGTTACTCGATCGACAGGGCGGGGACTGAAGCTTTCTTT. Amino acid sequence: CASSYSIDRAGTEAFF. V usage is TRBV6-5 and J usage is TRBJ1-1, with TRBD1 matching 7 bases. This CDR3 comprises 16 residues. Per germline, CDR1 MNHEY and CDR2 SVGAGI. The junction had 9 bases not matched to a gene; V was cut back by 0 bases and J by 5 bases.

The rearrangement links TRBV19 to TRBJ1-2; 8 nucleotides agree with TRBD1. Germline lookup yields CDR1 LNHDA and CDR2 SQIVND (reference sequence). V lost 3 bases, J lost 4 bases, and 10 bases stayed unmatched. The CDR3 has 16 residues. The CDR3 sequence is CASSMRDRGSGYGYTF. Written as DNA, the CDR3 is TGTGCCAGTAGTATGCGTGACAGGGGTTCGGGCTATGGCTACACCTTC.

The chain couples TRBV7-9 to TRBJ1-5; 9 positions agree with TRBD1. The CDR3 covers 17 residues. Germline V gene sequence: CDR1 SEHNR, CDR2 FQNEAQ (reference sequence). V lost 4 bases, J lost 5 bases, and 12 bases stayed unmatched. CDR3 loop: CASSSTGGGPGDQPQHF. Written as DNA, the CDR3 is TGTGCCAGCAGCTCTACAGGGGGCGGACCAGGCGATCAGCCCCAGCATTTT. The entire variable domain, with the rest obtained from reference TRBV7-9 and TRBJ1-5, is as follows: DTGVSQNPRHKITKRGQNVTFRCDPISEHNRLYWYRQTLGQGPEFLTYFQNEAQLEKSRLLSDRFSAERPKGSFSTLEIQRTEQGDSAMYLCASSSTGGGPGDQPQHFGDGTRLSIL.